This T cell receptor (beta chain) stems from a study of cytomegalovirus exposure and HLA in healthy donors. Findings of the study overall: V- and J-gene trimming of TCR beta was linked (in a later analysis) to a missense DCLRE1C variant.

The primer mix had 60 Vbeta and 13 Jbeta primers. TCRdb's copy holds only in-frame clones and misses some; the assay was immunoSEQ multiplex PCR. Of about 150,000 clones detected, 75% to 80% appear once; the ten largest clones hold 1.1%. Of note for this clone: Its antigen is unidentified.

Sequenced material: PBMCs. The TCR originated in a male donor in good health and CMV-seronegative.

The CDR3 region has the DNA TGTGCCAGCACCCAACCGGGACTTTATATCACAGATACGCAGTATTTT. This gives the protein CASTQPGLYITDTQYF. V usage is TRBV2 and J usage is TRBJ2-3, with D maybe TRBD2 (6 bases). CDR1 is SNHLY and CDR2 is FYNNEI in the germline V gene. The germline V and J ends were trimmed by 7 bases and 2 bases, with 19 bases remaining between them. The CDR3 extends over 16 amino acids.